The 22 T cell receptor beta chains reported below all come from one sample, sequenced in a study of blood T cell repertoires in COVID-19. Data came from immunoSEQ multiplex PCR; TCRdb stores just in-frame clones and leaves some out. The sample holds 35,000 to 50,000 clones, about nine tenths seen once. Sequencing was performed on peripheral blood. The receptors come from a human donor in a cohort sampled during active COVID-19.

The CDR3 nucleotides read TGCAGCGTTGCCCCGACAGACGATACGCAGTATTTT. Its protein product is CSVAPTDDTQYF. The V and J genes are TRBV29-1 and TRBJ2-3; maybe TRBD1 (5 bases). The ends were cut back, 4 bases at V and 6 bases at J, with 11 bases in the middle. Germline assignment: CDR1 SQVTM and CDR2 ANQGSEA. This CDR3 has 12 residues.

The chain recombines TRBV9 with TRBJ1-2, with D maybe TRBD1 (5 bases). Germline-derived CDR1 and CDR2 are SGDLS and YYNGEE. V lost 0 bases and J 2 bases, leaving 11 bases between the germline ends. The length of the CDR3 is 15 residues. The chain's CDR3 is CASSVDPQENYGYTF. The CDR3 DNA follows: TGTGCCAGCAGCGTAGATCCACAGGAAAACTATGGCTACACCTTC.

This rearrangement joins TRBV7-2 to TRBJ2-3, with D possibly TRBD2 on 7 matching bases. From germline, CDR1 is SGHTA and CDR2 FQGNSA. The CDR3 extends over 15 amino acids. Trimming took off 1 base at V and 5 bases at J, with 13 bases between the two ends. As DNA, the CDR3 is TGTGCCAGCAGCTTAGTCGCGGGGGCGAAAGATACGCAGTATTTT. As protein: CASSLVAGAKDTQYF.

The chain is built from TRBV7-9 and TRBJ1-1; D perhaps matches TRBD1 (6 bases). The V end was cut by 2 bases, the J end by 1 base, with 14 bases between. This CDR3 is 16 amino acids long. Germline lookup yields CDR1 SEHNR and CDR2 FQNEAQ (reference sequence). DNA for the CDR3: TGTGCCAGCAGCTTATTAGTTGGGGGCTGGAACACTGAAGCTTTCTTT. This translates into CASSLLVGGWNTEAFF.

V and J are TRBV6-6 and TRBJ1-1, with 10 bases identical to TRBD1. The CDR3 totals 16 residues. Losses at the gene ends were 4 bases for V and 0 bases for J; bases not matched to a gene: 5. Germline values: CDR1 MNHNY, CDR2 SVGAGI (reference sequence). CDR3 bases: TGTGCCAGCAGTTTTGGACAGGGGGTGATGAACACTGAAGCTTTCTTT. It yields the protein CASSFGQGVMNTEAFF.

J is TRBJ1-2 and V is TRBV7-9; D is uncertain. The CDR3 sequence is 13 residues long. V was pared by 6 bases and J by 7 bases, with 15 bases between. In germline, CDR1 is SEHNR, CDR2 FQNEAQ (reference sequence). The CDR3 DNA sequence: TGTGCCAGCAGTAGAGAACAGCAGACTGGCTACACCTTC. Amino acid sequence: CASSREQQTGYTF. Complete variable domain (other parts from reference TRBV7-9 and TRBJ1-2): DTGVSQNPRHKITKRGQNVTFRCDPISEHNRLYWYRQTLGQGPEFLTYFQNEAQLEKSRLLSDRFSAERPKGSFSTLEIQRTEQGDSAMYLCASSREQQTGYTFGSGTRLTVV.

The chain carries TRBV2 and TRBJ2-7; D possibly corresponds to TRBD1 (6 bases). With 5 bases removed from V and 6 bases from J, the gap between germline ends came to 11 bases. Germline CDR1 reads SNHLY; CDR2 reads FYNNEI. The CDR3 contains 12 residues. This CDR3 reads CASSLGAPEQYF. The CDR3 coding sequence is TGTGCCAGCAGTCTGGGGGCACCCGAGCAGTACTTC. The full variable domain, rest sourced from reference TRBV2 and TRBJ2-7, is EPEVTQTPSHQVTQMGQEVILRCVPISNHLYFYWYRQILGQKVEFLVSFYNNEISEKSEIFDDQFSVERPDGSNFTLKIRSTKLEDSAMYFCASSLGAPEQYFGPGTRLTVT.

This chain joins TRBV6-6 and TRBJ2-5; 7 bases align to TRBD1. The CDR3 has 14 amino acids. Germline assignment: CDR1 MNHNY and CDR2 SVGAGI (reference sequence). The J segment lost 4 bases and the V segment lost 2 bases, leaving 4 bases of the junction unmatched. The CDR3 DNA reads TGTGCCAGCAGTTACAGGGGACAGTTAGAGACCCAGTACTTC. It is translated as CASSYRGQLETQYF.

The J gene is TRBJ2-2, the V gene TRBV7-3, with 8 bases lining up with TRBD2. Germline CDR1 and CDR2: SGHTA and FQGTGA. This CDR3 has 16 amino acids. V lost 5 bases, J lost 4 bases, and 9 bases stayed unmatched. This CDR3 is CASSPQAGVITGELFF. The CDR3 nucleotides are TGTGCCAGCAGCCCACAAGCGGGAGTGATCACCGGGGAGCTGTTTTTT.

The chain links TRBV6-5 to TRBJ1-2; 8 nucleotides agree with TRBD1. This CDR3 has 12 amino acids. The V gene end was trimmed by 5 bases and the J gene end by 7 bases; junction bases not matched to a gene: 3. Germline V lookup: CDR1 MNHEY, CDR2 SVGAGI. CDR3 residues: CASSTGGSGYTF. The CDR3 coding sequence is TGTGCCAGCAGTACAGGGGGGTCTGGCTACACCTTC.

The CDR3 loop is CASSPGTGHYEQYF. The CDR3 nucleotides read TGTGCCAGCTCTCCGGGGACAGGGCACTACGAGCAGTACTTC. V usage is TRBV18 and J usage is TRBJ2-7; 9 bases line up with TRBD1. The germline V gene encodes CDR1 KGHSH and CDR2 LQKENI. The CDR3 sequence is 14 residues long. V lost 6 bases to trimming and J lost 3 bases; unmatched junction nucleotides: 6.

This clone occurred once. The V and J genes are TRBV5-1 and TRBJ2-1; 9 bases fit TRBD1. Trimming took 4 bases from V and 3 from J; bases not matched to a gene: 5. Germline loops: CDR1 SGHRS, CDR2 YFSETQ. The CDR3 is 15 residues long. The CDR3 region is CASSPGTGIYNEQFF. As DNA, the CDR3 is TGCGCCAGCAGCCCGGGGACAGGGATCTACAATGAGCAGTTCTTC.

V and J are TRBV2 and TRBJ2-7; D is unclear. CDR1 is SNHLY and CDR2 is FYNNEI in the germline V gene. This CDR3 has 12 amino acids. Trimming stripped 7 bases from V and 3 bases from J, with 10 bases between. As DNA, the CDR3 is TGTGCCAGCAACCTGCCGGGCTACGAGCAGTACTTC. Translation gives CASNLPGYEQYF. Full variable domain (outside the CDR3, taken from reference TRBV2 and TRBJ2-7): EPEVTQTPSHQVTQMGQEVILRCVPISNHLYFYWYRQILGQKVEFLVSFYNNEISEKSEIFDDQFSVERPDGSNFTLKIRSTKLEDSAMYFCASNLPGYEQYFGPGTRLTVT.

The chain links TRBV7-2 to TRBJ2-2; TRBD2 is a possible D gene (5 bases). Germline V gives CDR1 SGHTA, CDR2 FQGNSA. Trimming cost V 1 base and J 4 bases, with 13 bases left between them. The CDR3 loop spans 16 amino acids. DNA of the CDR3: TGTGCCAGCAGCTTAGACTTGAGGGTCCCCACCGGGGAGCTGTTTTTT. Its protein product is CASSLDLRVPTGELFF.

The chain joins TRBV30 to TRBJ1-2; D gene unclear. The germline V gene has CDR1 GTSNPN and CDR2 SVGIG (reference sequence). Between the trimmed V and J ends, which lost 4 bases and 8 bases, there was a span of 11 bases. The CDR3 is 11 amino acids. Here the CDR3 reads CAWTQSVGYTF. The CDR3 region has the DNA TGTGCCTGGACCCAATCGGTGGGCTACACCTTC.

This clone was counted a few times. The CDR3 DNA follows: TGTGCCAGCAGTGAAGACAGGACCAATCAGCCCCAGCATTTT. Encoded protein: CASSEDRTNQPQHF. This sequence joins TRBV6-1 and TRBJ1-5; tentative D call: TRBD1 (5 bases). Germline V lookup: CDR1 MNHNS, CDR2 SASEGT. This CDR3 is 14 amino acids long. Deletions cut 1 base from V and 3 bases from J, with 7 bases between.

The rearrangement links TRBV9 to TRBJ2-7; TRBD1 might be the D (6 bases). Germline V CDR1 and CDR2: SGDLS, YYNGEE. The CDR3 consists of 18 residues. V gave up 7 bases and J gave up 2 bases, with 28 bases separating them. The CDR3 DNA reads TGTGCCAGCGGAAATCCCCGGGACATAAACTTACTCCCCTACGAGCAGTACTTC. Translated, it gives CASGNPRDINLLPYEQYF. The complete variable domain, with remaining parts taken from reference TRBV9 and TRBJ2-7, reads DSGVTQTPKHLITATGQRVTLRCSPRSGDLSVYWYQQSLDQGLQFLIQYYNGEERAKGNILERFSAQQFPDLHSELNLSSLELGDSALYFCASGNPRDINLLPYEQYFGPGTRLTVT.

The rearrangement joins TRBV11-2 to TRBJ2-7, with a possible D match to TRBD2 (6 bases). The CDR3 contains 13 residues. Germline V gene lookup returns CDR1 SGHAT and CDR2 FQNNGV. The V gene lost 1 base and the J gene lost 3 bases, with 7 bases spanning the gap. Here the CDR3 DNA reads TGTGCCAGCAGCTTAGCGGGACTCTACGAGCAGTACTTC. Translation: CASSLAGLYEQYF.

In DNA form, the CDR3 reads TGTGCCAGTAGTATCAGCGGGGAGGCCTACGAGCAGTACTTC. Translated: CASSISGEAYEQYF. The J gene is TRBJ2-7, the V gene TRBV19; 7 bases are shared with TRBD2. The CDR3 consists of 14 residues. The V gene end was trimmed by 3 bases and the J gene end by 2 bases; junction bases not matched to a gene: 4. Germline-derived CDR1 and CDR2 are LNHDA and SQIVND (reference sequence).

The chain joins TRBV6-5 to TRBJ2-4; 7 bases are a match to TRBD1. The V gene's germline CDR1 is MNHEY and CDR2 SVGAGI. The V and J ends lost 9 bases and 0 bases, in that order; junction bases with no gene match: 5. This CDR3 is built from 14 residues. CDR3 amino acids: CASTGQLAKNIQYF. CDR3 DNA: TGTGCCAGTACGGGACAGCTAGCCAAAAACATTCAGTACTTC.

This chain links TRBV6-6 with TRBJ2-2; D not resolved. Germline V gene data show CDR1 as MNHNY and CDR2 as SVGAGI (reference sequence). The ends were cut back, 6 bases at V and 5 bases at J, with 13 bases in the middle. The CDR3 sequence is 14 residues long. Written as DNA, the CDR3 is TGTGCCAGCAGCCCGTGGAGTAGGACCGGGGAGCTGTTTTTT. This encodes CASSPWSRTGELFF.

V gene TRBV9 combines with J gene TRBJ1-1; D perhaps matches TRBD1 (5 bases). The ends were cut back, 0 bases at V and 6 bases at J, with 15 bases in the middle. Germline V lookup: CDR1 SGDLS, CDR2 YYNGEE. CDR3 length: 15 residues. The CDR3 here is CASSVEGRATSEAFF. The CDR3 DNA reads TGTGCCAGCAGCGTAGAGGGCAGGGCGACATCTGAAGCTTTCTTT.